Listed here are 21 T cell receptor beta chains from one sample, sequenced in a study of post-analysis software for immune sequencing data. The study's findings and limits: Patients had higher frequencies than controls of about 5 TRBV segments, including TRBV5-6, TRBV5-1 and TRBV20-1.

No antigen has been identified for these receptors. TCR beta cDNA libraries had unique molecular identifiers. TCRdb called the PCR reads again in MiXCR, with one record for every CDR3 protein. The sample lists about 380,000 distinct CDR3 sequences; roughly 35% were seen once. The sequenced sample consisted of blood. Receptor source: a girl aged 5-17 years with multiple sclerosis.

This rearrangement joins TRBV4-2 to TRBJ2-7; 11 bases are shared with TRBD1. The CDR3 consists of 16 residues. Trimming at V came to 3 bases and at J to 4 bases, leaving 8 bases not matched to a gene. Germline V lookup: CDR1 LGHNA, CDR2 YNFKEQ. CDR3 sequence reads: CASSHDPGTGGYEQYF. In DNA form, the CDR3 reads TGTGCCAGCAGCCACGATCCCGGGACAGGGGGTTACGAGCAGTACTTC.

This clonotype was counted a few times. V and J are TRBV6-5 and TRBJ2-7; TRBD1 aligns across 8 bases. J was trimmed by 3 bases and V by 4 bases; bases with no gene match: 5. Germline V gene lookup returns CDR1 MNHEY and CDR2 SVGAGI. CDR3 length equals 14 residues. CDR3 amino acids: CASSLRQGYYEQYF. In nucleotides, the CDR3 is TGTGCCAGCAGTTTGAGACAGGGGTACTACGAGCAGTACTTC.

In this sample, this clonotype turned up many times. Here the CDR3 reads CASSDDLSSYNEQFF. The CDR3 bases are TGTGCCAGCAGCGACGACCTCAGCTCCTACAATGAGCAGTTCTTC. This chain uses TRBV5-5 with TRBJ2-1; D unclear. V lost 4 bases and J lost 0, with 11 bases in between. This CDR3 has 15 amino acids. Germline V CDR1 and CDR2: SGHKS, YYEKEE (reference sequence).

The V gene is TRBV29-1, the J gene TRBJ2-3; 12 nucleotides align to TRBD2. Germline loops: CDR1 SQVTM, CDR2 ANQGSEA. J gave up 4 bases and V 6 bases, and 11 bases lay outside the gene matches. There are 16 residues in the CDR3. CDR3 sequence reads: CSVRGLAGPGADTQYF. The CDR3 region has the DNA TGCAGCGTCCGCGGACTAGCGGGGCCCGGGGCAGATACGCAGTATTTT.

The CDR3 reads CASSLVLAGIREQYF. Written as DNA, the CDR3 is TGTGCCAGCAGCTTAGTCCTAGCGGGGATTAGGGAGCAGTACTTC. This chain connects TRBV7-2 to TRBJ2-7; TRBD2 matches at 9 bases. The junction had 8 bases not matched to a gene; V was cut back by 1 base and J by 7 bases. This CDR3 has 15 residues. Germline V CDR1 and CDR2: SGHTA, FQGNSA.

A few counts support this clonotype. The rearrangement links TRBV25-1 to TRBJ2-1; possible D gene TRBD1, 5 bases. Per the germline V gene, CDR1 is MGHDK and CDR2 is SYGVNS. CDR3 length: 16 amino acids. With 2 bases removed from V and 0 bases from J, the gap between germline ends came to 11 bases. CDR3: CASSEEGASSYNEQFF. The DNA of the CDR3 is TGTGCCAGCAGTGAAGAAGGGGCCTCCTCCTACAATGAGCAGTTCTTC. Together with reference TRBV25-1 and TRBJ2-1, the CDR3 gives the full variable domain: EADIYQTPRYLVIGTGKKITLECSQTMGHDKMYWYQQDPGMELHLIHYSYGVNSTEKGDLSSESTVSRIRTEHFPLTLESARPSHTSQYLCASSEEGASSYNEQFFGPGTRLTVL.

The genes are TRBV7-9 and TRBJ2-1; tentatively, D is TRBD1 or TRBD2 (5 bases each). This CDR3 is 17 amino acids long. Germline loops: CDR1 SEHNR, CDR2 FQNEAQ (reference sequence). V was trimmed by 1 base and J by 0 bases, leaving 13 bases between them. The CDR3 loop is CASSLVWGSSSYNEQFF. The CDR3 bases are TGTGCCAGCAGCTTAGTCTGGGGGAGTAGCTCCTACAATGAGCAGTTCTTC.

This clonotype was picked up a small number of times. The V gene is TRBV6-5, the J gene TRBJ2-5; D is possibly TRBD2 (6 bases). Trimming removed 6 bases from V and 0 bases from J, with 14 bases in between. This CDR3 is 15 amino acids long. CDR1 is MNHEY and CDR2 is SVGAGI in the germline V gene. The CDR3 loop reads CASSRVGGYQETQYF. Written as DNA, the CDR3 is TGTGCCAGCAGCCGAGTTGGGGGGTACCAAGAGACCCAGTACTTC.

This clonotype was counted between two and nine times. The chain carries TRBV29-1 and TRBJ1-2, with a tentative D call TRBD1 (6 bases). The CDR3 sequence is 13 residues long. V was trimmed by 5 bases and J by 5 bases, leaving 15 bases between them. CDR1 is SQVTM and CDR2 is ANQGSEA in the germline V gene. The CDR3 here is CSVLSQGGYGYTF. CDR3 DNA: TGCAGCGTTCTCTCACAGGGAGGATATGGCTACACCTTC.

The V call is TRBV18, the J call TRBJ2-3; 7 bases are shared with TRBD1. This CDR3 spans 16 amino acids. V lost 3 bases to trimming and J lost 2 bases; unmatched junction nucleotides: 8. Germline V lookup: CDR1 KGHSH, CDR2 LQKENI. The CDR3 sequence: CASSPAGTGDTDTQYF. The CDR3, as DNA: TGTGCCAGCTCACCTGCCGGCACAGGGGACACAGATACGCAGTATTTT.

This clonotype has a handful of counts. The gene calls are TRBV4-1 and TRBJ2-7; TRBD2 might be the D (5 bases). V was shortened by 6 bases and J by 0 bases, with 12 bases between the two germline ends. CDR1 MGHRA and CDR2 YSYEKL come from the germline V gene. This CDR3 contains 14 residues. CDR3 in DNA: TGCGCCAGCAGGAGAGGGATCAACTCCTACGAGCAGTACTTC. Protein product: CASRRGINSYEQYF.

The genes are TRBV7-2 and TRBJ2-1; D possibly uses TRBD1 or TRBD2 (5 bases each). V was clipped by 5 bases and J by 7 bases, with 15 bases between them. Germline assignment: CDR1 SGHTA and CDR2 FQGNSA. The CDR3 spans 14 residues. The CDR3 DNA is TGTGCCAGCAGCGCCCGGGACGTATCTAATGAGCAGTTCTTC. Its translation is CASSARDVSNEQFF.

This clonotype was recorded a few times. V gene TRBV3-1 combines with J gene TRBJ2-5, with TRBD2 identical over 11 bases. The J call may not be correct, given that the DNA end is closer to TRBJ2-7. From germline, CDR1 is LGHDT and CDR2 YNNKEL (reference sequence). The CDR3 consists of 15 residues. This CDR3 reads CASTRGSGGAYEQYF. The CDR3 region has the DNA TGTGCCAGCACCCGTGGTAGCGGGGGGGCCTACGAGCAGTACTTC.

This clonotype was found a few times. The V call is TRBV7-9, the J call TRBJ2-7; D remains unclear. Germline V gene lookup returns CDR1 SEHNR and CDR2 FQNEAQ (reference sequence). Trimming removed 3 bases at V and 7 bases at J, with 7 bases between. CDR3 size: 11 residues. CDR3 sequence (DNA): TGTGCCAGCAGCTTTAGTCGGGAGCAGTACTTC. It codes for CASSFSREQYF. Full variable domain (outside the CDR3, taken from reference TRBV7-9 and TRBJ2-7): DTGVSQNPRHKITKRGQNVTFRCDPISEHNRLYWYRQTLGQGPEFLTYFQNEAQLEKSRLLSDRFSAERPKGSFSTLEIQRTEQGDSAMYLCASSFSREQYFGPGTRLTVT.

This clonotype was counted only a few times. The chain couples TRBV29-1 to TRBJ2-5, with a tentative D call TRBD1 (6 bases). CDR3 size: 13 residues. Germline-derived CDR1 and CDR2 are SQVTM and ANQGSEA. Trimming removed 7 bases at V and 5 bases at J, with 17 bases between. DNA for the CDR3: TGCAGCGAACGGACAGCCAATGTGGAGACCCAGTACTTC. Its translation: CSERTANVETQYF. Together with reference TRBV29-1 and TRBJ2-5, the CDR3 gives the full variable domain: SAVISQKPSRDICQRGTSLTIQCQVDSQVTMMFWYRQQPGQSLTLIATANQGSEATYESGFVIDKFPISRPNLTFSTLTVSNMSPEDSSIYLCSERTANVETQYFGPGTRLLVL.

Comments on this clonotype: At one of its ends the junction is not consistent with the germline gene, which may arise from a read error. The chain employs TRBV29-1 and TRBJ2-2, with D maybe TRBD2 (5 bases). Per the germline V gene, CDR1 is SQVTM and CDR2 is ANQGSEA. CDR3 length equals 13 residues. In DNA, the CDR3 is TGCAGCGTGAGGGATAGGAACGCCGGGGAGCTGTTTTTT. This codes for CSVRDRNAGELFF.

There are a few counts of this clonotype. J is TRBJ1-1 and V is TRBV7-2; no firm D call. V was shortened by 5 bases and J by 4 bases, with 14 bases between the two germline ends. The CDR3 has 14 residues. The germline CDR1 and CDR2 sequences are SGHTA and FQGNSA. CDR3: CASSRSLSLTEAFF. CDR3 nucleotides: TGTGCCAGCAGCCGTTCCCTTTCCCTCACTGAAGCTTTCTTT.

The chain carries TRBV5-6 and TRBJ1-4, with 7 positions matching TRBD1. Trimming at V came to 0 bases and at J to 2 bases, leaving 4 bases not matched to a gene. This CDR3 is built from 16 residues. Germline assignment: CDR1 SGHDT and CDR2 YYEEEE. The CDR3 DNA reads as TGTGCCAGCAGCTTGGAGCAGGGGGAGACTAATGAAAAACTGTTTTTT. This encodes CASSLEQGETNEKLFF.

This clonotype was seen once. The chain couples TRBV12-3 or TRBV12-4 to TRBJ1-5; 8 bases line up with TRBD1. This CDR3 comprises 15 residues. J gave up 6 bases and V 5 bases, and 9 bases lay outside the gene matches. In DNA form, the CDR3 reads TGTGCCAGCAGTCCCACGGACAGGGACGGTCAGCCCCAGCATTTT. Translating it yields CASSPTDRDGQPQHF.

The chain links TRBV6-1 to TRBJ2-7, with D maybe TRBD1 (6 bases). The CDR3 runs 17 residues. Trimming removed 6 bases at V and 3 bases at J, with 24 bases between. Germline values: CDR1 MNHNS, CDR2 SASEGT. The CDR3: CASSPCLGTRCFYEQYF. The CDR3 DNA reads TGTGCCAGCAGCCCCTGTCTCGGGACACGCTGTTTCTACGAGCAGTACTTC.

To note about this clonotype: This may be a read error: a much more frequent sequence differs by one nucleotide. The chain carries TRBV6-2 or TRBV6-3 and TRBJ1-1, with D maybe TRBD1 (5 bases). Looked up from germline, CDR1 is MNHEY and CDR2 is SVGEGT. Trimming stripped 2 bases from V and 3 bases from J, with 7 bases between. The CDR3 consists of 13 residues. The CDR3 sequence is CASSYGTDTEAFF. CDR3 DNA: TGTGCCAGCAGTTACGGGACGGACACTGAAGCTTTCTTT.